The clone carrying this TCR beta chain appeared a few times. A second PCR of 7 to 11 cycles used a sample-barcoded 5' primer and a J-beta primer mix. From each sample, at least 2.5 million paired-end reads containing CDR3 were obtained. TCRdb re-called the 5' RACE reads through MiXCR, storing one row per CDR3 protein. The sample holds 1.5 million or so distinct CDR3 sequences, around 40% seen once. This entry is derived from a study of blood T cells in healthy people across ages. The authors isolated at least 7 million PBMCs per sample. The CDR3 totals 14 residues. The germline V gene has CDR1 SGHRS and CDR2 YFSETQ. Trimming cost V 0 bases and J 3 bases, with 10 bases left between them.

The chain employs TRBV5-1 and TRBJ2-7; tentatively, D is TRBD1 or TRBD2 (6 bases each). The clonotype comes from a woman aged 18-29 years in good health. Sequencing was carried out using blood. As DNA, the CDR3 is TGCGCCAGCAGCTTGGGGGAGGACAGCTACGAGCAGTACTTC. The encoded protein is CASSLGEDSYEQYF.